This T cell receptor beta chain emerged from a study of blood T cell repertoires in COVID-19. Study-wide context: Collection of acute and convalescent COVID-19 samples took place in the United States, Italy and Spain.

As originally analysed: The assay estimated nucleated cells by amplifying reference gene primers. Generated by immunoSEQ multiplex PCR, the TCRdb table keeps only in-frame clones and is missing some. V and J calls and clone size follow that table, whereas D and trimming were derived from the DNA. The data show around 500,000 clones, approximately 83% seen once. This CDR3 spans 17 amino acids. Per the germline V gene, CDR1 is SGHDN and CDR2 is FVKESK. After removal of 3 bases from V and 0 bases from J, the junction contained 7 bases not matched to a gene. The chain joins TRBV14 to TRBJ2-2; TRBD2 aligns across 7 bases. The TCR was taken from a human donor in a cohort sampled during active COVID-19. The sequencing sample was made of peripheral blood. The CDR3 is CASSHRLAGTNTGELFF. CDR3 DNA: TGTGCCAGCAGCCACCGACTAGCAGGGACGAACACCGGGGAGCTGTTTTTT. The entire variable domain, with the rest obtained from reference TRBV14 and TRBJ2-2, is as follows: EAGVTQFPSHSVIEKGQTVTLRCDPISGHDNLYWYRRVMGKEIKFLLHFVKESKQDESGMPNNRFLAERTGGTYSTLKVQPAELEDSGVYFCASSHRLAGTNTGELFFGEGSRLTVL.